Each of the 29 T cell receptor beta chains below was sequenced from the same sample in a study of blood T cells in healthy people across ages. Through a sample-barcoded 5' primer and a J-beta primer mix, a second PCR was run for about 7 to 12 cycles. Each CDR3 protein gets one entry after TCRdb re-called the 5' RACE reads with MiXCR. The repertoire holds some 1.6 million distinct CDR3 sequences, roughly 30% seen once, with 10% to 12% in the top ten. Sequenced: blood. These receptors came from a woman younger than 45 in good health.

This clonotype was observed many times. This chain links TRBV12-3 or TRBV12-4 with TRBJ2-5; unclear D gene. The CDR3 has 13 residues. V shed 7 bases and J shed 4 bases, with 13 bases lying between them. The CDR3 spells CASTYQPRETQYF. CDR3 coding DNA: TGTGCCAGCACGTATCAGCCTCGAGAGACCCAGTACTTC.

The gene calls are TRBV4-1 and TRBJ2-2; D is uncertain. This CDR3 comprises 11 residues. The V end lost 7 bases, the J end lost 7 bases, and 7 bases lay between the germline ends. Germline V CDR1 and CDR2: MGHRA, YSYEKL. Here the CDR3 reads CASTSGGELFF. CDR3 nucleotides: TGCGCCAGCACCTCCGGCGGGGAGCTGTTTTTT.

CDR3 sequence: CASSQQGIANTEAFF. The CDR3 DNA sequence: TGTGCCAGCAGCCAGCAGGGAATAGCGAACACTGAAGCTTTCTTT. The V call is TRBV7-9, the J call TRBJ1-1, with D possibly TRBD1 on 5 matching bases. CDR1 SEHNR and CDR2 FQNEAQ come from the germline V gene (reference sequence). This CDR3 has 15 amino acids. With 5 bases removed from V and 1 base from J, the gap between germline ends came to 14 bases.

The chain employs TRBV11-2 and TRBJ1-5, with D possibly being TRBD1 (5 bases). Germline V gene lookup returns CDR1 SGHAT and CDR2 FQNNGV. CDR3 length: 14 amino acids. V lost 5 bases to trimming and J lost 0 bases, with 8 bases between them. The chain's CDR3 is CASSRTHSNQPQHF. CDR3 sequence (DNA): TGTGCCAGCAGCCGGACACATAGCAATCAGCCCCAGCATTTT.

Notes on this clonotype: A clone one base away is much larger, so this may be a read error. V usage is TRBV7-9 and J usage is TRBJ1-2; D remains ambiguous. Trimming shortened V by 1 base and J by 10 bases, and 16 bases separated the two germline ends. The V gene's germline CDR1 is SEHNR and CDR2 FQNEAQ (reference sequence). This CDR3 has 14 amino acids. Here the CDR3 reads CASSLDAVLEDYTF. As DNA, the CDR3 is TGTGCCAGCAGCTTAGATGCGGTTCTGGAGGACTACACCTTC. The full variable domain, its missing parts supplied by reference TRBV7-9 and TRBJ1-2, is DTGVSQNPRHKITKRGQNVTFRCDPISEHNRLYWYRQTLGQGPEFLTYFQNEAQLEKSRLLSDRFSAERPKGSFSTLEIQRTEQGDSAMYLCASSLDAVLEDYTFGSGTRLTVV.

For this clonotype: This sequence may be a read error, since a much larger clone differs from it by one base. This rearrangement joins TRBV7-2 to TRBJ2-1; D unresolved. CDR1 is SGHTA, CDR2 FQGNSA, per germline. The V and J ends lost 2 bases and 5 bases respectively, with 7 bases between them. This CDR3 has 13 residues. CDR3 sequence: CASSLHLNNEQFF. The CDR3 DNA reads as TGTGCCAGCAGCTTACACTTAAACAATGAGCAGTTCTTC.

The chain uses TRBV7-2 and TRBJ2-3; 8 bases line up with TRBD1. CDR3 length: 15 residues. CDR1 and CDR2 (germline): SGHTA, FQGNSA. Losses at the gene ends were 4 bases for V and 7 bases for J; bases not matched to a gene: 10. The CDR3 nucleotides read TGTGCCAGCAGCTCGCCGCTACAGGGGGACTATACGCAGTATTTT. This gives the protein CASSSPLQGDYTQYF.

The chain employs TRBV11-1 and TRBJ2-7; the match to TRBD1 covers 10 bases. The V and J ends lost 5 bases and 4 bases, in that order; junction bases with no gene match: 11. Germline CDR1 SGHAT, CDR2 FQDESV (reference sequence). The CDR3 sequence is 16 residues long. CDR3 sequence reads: CASSLCGQGEPYEQYF. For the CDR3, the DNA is TGTGCCAGCAGCCTCTGCGGACAGGGGGAACCATACGAGCAGTACTTC.

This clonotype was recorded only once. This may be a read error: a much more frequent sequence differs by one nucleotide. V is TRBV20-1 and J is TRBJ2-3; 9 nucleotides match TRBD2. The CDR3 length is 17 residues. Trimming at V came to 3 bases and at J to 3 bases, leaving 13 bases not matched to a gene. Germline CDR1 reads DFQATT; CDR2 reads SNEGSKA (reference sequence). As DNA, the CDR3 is TGCAGTGCTAGGGTCCAAGGAGCGGGAGGTGTAACAGATACGCAGTATTTT. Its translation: CSARVQGAGGVTDTQYF.

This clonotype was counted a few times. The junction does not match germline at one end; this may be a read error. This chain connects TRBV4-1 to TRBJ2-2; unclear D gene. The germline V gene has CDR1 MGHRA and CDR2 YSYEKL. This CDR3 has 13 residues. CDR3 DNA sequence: TGCGCCGGCAGCCGTTCTTGGGCCGGGGAGCTGTTTTTT. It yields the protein CAGSRSWAGELFF.

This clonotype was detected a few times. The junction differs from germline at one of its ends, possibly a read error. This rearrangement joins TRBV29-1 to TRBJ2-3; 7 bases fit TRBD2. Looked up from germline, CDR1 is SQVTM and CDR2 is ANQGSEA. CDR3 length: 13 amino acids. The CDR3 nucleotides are TGCAGCGTGGAAGCGGGGCCAGGAGATACGCAGTATTTT. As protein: CSVEAGPGDTQYF.

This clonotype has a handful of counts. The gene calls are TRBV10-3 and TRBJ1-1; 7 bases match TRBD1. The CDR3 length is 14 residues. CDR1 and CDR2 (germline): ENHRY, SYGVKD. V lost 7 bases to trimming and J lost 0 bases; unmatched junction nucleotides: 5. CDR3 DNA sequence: TGTGCCATCAAAGTGGGACAGATGAACACTGAAGCTTTCTTT. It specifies CAIKVGQMNTEAFF.

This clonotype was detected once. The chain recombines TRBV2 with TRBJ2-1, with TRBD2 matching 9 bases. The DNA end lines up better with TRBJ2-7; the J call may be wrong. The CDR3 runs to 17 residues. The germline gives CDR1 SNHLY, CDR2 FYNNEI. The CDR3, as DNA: TGTGCCAGCATCCCCTCTAGCGGGACAAGCTCCTACAATGAGCAGTACTTC. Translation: CASIPSSGTSSYNEQYF.

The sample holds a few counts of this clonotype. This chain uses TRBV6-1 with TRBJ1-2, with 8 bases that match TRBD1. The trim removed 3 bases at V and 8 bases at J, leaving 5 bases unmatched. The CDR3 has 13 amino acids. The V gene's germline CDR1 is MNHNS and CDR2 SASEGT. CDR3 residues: CASSETGVDGYTF. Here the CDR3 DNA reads TGTGCCAGCAGTGAGACAGGGGTGGACGGCTACACCTTC.

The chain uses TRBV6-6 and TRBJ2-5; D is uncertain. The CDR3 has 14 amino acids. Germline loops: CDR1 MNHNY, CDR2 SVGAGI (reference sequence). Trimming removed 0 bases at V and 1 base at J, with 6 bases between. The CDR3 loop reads CASSYSSAQETQYF. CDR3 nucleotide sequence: TGTGCCAGCAGTTACTCTTCGGCCCAAGAGACCCAGTACTTC.

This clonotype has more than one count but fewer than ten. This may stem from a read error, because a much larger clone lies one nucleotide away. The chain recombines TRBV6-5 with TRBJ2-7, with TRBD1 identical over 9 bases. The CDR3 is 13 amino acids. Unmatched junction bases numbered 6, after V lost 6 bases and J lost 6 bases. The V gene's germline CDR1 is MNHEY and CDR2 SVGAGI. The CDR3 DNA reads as TGTGCCAGCAGCGTCGGGACAGGGACCGAGCAGTACTTC. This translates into CASSVGTGTEQYF.

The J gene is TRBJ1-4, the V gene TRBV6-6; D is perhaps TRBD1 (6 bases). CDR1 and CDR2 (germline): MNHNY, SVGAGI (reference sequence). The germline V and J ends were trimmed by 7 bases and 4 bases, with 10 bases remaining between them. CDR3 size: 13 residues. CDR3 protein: CASKGVDNEKLFF. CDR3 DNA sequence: TGTGCCAGCAAGGGGGTGGATAATGAAAAACTGTTTTTT.

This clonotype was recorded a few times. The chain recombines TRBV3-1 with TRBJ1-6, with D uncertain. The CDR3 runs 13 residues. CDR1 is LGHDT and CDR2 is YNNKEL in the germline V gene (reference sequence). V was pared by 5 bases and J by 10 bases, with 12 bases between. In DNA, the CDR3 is TGTGCCAGCAGCGGTGGTGTAGGCTCACCCCTCCACTTT. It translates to CASSGGVGSPLHF. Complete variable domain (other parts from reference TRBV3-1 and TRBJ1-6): DTAVSQTPKYLVTQMGNDKSIKCEQNLGHDTMYWYKQDSKKFLKIMFSYNNKELIINETVPNRFSPKSPDKAHLNLHINSLELGDSAVYFCASSGGVGSPLHFGNGTRLTVT.

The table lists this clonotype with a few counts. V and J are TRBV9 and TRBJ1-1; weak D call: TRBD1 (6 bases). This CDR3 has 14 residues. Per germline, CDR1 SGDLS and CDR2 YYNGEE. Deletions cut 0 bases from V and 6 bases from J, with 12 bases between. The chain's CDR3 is CASSVEDSGAEAFF. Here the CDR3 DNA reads TGTGCCAGCAGCGTAGAAGACTCAGGGGCTGAAGCTTTCTTT.

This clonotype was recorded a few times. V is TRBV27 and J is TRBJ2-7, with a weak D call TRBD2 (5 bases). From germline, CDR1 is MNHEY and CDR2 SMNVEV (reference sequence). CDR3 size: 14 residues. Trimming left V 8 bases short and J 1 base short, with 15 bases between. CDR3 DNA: TGTGCCAGCGCCAGGTACGGGGTATCCTACGAGCAGTACTTC. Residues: CASARYGVSYEQYF.

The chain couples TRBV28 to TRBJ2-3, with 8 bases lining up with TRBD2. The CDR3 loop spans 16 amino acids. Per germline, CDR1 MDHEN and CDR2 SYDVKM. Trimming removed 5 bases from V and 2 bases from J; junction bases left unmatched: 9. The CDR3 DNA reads TGTGCCAGCAGTCGAAATAGCGGGGCATACACAGATACGCAGTATTTT. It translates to CASSRNSGAYTDTQYF. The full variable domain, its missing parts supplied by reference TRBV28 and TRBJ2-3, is DVKVTQSSRYLVKRTGEKVFLECVQDMDHENMFWYRQDPGLGLRLIYFSYDVKMKEKGDIPEGYSVSREKKERFSLILESASTNQTSMYLCASSRNSGAYTDTQYFGPGTRLTVL.

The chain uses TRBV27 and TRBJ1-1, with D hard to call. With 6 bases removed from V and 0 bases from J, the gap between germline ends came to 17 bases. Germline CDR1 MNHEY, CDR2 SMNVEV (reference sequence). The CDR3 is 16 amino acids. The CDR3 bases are TGTGCCAGCAGACGGGCGGGTGGGGTGGTGAACACTGAAGCTTTCTTT. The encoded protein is CASRRAGGVVNTEAFF.

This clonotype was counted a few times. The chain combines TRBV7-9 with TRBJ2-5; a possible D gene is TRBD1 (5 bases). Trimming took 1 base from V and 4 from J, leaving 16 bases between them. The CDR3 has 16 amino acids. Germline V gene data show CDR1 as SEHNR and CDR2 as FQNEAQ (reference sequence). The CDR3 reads CASSLGQNDIGETQYF. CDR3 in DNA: TGTGCCAGCAGCTTAGGACAGAACGACATCGGAGAGACCCAGTACTTC.

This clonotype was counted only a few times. The CDR3 reads CASSSPYETGTNYGYTF. CDR3 in DNA: TGTGCCAGCAGCTCACCTTATGAGACAGGGACTAACTATGGCTACACCTTC. The chain couples TRBV5-6 to TRBJ1-2; TRBD1 matches 7 bases. The CDR3 spans 17 residues. The V gene's germline CDR1 is SGHDT and CDR2 YYEEEE. The V gene end was trimmed by 3 bases and the J gene end by 0 bases; junction bases not matched to a gene: 11.

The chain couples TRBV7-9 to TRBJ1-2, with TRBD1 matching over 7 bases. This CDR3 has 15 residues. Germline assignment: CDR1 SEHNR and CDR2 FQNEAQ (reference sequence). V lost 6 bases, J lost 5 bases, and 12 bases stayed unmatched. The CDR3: CASRPDREEGYGYTF. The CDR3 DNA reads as TGTGCCAGCAGACCTGACAGGGAAGAAGGGTATGGCTACACCTTC.

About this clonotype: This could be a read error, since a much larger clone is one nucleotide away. The CDR3 bases are TGTGTCAGCAGCCGACAGGGACTCCATAAGGGCAATGAGCAGTTCTTC. Translation: CVSSRQGLHKGNEQFF. The chain joins TRBV7-2 to TRBJ2-1; D perhaps matches TRBD1 (7 bases). There are 16 residues in the CDR3. The V gene's germline CDR1 is SGHTA and CDR2 FQGNSA.

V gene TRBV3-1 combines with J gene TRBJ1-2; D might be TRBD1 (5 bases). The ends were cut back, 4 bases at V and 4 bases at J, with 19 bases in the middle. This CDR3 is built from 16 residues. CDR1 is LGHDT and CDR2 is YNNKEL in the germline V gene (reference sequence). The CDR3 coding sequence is TGTGCCAGCAGCCCCTCCGGGACCATAGACTTCTATGGCTACACCTTC. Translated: CASSPSGTIDFYGYTF.

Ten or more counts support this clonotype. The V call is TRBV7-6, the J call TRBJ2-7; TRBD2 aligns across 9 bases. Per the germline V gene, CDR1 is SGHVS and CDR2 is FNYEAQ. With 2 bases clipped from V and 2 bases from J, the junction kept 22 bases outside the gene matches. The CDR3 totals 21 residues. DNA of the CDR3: TGTGCCAGCAGCTTAAAACCCGCAGGCCCAGGGACTAGCACTTACCCCTACGAGCAGTACTTC. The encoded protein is CASSLKPAGPGTSTYPYEQYF.

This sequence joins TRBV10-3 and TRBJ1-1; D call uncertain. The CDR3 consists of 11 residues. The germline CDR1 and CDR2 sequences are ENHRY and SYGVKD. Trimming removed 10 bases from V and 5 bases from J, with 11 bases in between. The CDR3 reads CANGPGTEAFF. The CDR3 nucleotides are TGTGCCAACGGGCCCGGGACTGAAGCTTTCTTT.